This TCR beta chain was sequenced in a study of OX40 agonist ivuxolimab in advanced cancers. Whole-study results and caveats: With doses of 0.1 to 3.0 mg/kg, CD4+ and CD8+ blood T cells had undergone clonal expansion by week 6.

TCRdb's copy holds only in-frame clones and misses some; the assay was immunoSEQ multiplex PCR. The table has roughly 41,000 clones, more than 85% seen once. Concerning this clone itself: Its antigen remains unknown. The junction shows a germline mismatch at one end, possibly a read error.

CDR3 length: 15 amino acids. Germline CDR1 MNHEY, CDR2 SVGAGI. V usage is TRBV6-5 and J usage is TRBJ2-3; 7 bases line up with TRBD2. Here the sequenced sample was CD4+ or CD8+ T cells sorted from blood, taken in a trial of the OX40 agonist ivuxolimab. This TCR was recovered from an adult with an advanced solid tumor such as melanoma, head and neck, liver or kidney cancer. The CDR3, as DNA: TGTGCCAGCAGTTGGGCGACTAGCAGGCCTGATATGCAGTATTTT. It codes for CASSWATSRPDMQYF.